Sequencing of this TCR beta chain was carried out in a study of cytomegalovirus exposure and HLA in healthy donors. General study findings and limits: After further analysis at a later stage, roughly 16,000 TCR beta sequences were associated with HLA alleles at 0.05 false discovery rate. Evidence from a later analysis indicated that most CMV-associated TCR beta chains looked HLA-restricted.

This CDR3 is 11 amino acids long. Germline V gives CDR1 DFQATT, CDR2 SNEGSKA (reference sequence). This clone was found once. Its target is unknown. Compared with germline, one end of the junction differs, possibly owing to a read error. PCR was performed using 60 Vbeta and 13 Jbeta primers. Sequenced by immunoSEQ multiplex PCR; TCRdb stores in-frame clones only, minus some. The sample includes 150,000 to 200,000 clones, 85% of them seen just once. The J gene is TRBJ1-2, the V gene TRBV20-1; D is possibly TRBD1 (5 bases). The sequencing sample was made of PBMCs. This TCR derives from a boy aged 2-9 years in good health and CMV-seronegative. The CDR3, as DNA: TGCAGTGCTAGAGATTACAGTGTGGGGGGCTTC. Translating gives CSARDYSVGGF.